These 22 T cell receptor beta chains originate from one sample sequenced in a study of blood T cell repertoires in COVID-19. Using immunoSEQ multiplex PCR, the repertoire was profiled, and TCRdb retains in-frame clones only, with some absent. The sample has approximately 150,000 clones, more than 75% seen once; the top ten hold around 6.1%. The sequenced sample was PBMCs or T cells enriched from blood (not recorded which). The receptors come from a man in his forties who had recovered from COVID-19.

The chain links TRBV4-2 to TRBJ1-2; tentative D call: TRBD1 (6 bases). This CDR3 comprises 17 residues. Trimming took off 5 bases at V and 4 bases at J, with 23 bases between the two ends. Germline V CDR1 and CDR2: LGHNA, YNFKEQ. CDR3 nucleotide sequence: TGTGCCAGCAGCTCAATAGGGGCTACAGGGCCCGGCTATGGCTACACCTTC. It specifies CASSSIGATGPGYGYTF.

The chain couples TRBV24-1 to TRBJ1-2; the match to TRBD1 covers 8 bases. CDR1 and CDR2 (germline): KGHDR, SFDVKD. V lost 4 bases and J lost 6; bases outside the gene matches: 6. The CDR3 runs 14 residues. CDR3 sequence: CATSEGRGRDGYTF. The CDR3 nucleotides are TGTGCCACCAGTGAAGGCAGGGGGCGTGATGGCTACACCTTC.

This sequence joins TRBV2 and TRBJ2-3, with D perhaps matching TRBD2 (6 bases). This CDR3 spans 14 amino acids. Trimming took off 10 bases at V and 6 bases at J, with 20 bases between the two ends. In germline, CDR1 is SNHLY, CDR2 FYNNEI. The CDR3 loop is CATPGRGGGDTQYF. CDR3 DNA: TGTGCCACACCCGGGCGAGGTGGAGGGGATACGCAGTATTTT. Combining the CDR3 with reference TRBV2 and TRBJ2-3 gives the whole variable domain EPEVTQTPSHQVTQMGQEVILRCVPISNHLYFYWYRQILGQKVEFLVSFYNNEISEKSEIFDDQFSVERPDGSNFTLKIRSTKLEDSAMYFCATPGRGGGDTQYFGPGTRLTVL.

The rearrangement joins TRBV30 to TRBJ1-2, with D hard to call. Trimming removed 8 bases at V and 7 bases at J, with 5 bases between. The germline V gene encodes CDR1 GTSNPN and CDR2 SVGIG (reference sequence). CDR3 length: 8 amino acids. The CDR3 nucleotides read TGTGCCCTCCGTGGCTACACCTTC. This translates into CALRGYTF.

This clone was detected a few times. The chain uses TRBV15 and TRBJ2-5, with TRBD1 identical over 8 bases. V shed 3 bases and J 5 bases; nucleotides not matched to a gene: 5. The CDR3 has 14 residues. Germline V gene sequence: CDR1 LNHNV, CDR2 YYDKDF (reference sequence). CDR3 sequence: CATSRRQGRETQYF. CDR3 DNA sequence: TGTGCCACCAGCAGGCGACAGGGGAGGGAGACCCAGTACTTC.

The CDR3 sequence is CASSPSRGNSPLHF. CDR3 in DNA: TGTGCCAGCAGCCCCAGTAGGGGGAATTCACCCCTCCACTTT. V usage is TRBV3-1 (or the pseudogene TRBV3-2) and J usage is TRBJ1-6; TRBD1 might be the D (6 bases). The V end lost 4 bases, the J end lost 7 bases, and 11 bases lay between the germline ends. The CDR3 length is 14 residues. The germline V gene has CDR1 LGHDT and CDR2 YNNKEL (reference sequence).

The chain couples TRBV15 to TRBJ1-3; 9 nucleotides agree with TRBD1. V lost 0 bases, J lost 4 bases, and 4 bases stayed unmatched. The germline gives CDR1 LNHNV, CDR2 YYDKDF (reference sequence). The CDR3 has 16 residues. The CDR3 sequence is CATSRDRQGEGNTIYF. CDR3 coding DNA: TGTGCCACCAGCAGAGATCGACAGGGGGAAGGAAACACCATATATTTT.

The V call is TRBV23-1, the J call TRBJ2-2; unclear D gene. TRBV23-1 is filed as an ORF, its function uncertain. This CDR3 is 16 amino acids long. Trimming cost V 6 bases and J 1 base, with 15 bases left between them. The DNA for the CDR3 is TGCGCCAGCAGCCACCATCCCCCGGGGAACACCGGGGAGCTGTTTTTT. Protein sequence: CASSHHPPGNTGELFF.

V and J are TRBV6-5 and TRBJ1-6; weak D call: TRBD1 (5 bases). The V and J ends lost 7 bases and 5 bases respectively, with 12 bases between them. Germline V gene data show CDR1 as MNHEY and CDR2 as SVGAGI. The CDR3 contains 14 residues. This chain's CDR3 is CASTAGRDNSPLHF. The DNA of the CDR3 is TGTGCCAGCACCGCGGGGCGGGATAATTCACCCCTCCACTTT.

The J gene is TRBJ1-4, the V gene TRBV19; no clear D. Trimming left V 1 base short and J 8 bases short, with 14 bases between. The CDR3 has 15 residues. Germline V gives CDR1 LNHDA, CDR2 SQIVND (reference sequence). The CDR3 DNA reads as TGTGCCAGTAGTATAGGCGGGTCGCGGGGAGAAAAACTGTTTTTT. Translation gives CASSIGGSRGEKLFF.

This chain links TRBV19 with TRBJ2-5; 10 nucleotides align to TRBD2. Germline-derived CDR1 and CDR2 are LNHDA and SQIVND (reference sequence). Trimming removed 1 base from V and 0 bases from J; junction bases left unmatched: 5. The CDR3 runs to 17 residues. The DNA for the CDR3 is TGTGCCAGTAGTATAGGGACTAGCGGACTGTACCAAGAGACCCAGTACTTC. Protein: CASSIGTSGLYQETQYF. Full variable domain (rest looked up from reference TRBV19 and TRBJ2-5): DGGITQSPKYLFRKEGQNVTLSCEQNLNHDAMYWYRQDPGQGLRLIYYSQIVNDFQKGDIAEGYSVSREKKESFPLTVTSAQKNPTAFYLCASSIGTSGLYQETQYFGPGTRLLVL.

J is TRBJ1-1 and V is TRBV15, with D perhaps TRBD1 (5 bases). The ends were cut back, 1 base at V and 4 bases at J, with 13 bases in the middle. The CDR3 is 15 residues long. Germline V lookup: CDR1 LNHNV, CDR2 YYDKDF (reference sequence). This CDR3 is CATSRGDGAGTEAFF. Here the CDR3 DNA reads TGTGCCACCAGCAGAGGGGATGGGGCTGGCACTGAAGCTTTCTTT.

The chain has TRBV7-3 and TRBJ2-7; D possibly corresponds to TRBD1 (7 bases). The length of the CDR3 is 13 residues. V lost 5 bases to trimming and J lost 3 bases, with 11 bases between them. CDR1 and CDR2 from the germline V gene are SGHTA and FQGTGA. The CDR3 nucleotides are TGTGCCAGCAGCGACCAGGGGGGCTACGAGCAGTACTTC. It codes for CASSDQGGYEQYF.

J is TRBJ1-2 and V is TRBV6-2 or TRBV6-3; the D gene is possibly TRBD1 (5 bases). CDR1 and CDR2 from the germline V gene are MNHEY and SVGEGT. CDR3 length equals 15 residues. V shed 0 bases and J shed 4 bases, with 12 bases lying between them. The CDR3 nucleotides are TGTGCCAGCAGTTACTCGGAAGGGGCGCCCTATGGCTACACCTTC. Its translation is CASSYSEGAPYGYTF.

This chain joins TRBV3-1 (or the pseudogene TRBV3-2) and TRBJ1-2; D ambiguous. The CDR3 totals 15 residues. Germline loops: CDR1 LGHDT, CDR2 YNNKEL (reference sequence). The V end lost 3 bases, the J end lost 5 bases, and 16 bases lay between the germline ends. The CDR3 region has the DNA TGTGCCAGCAGCCACTCCCAGGTCGTTAGATATGGCTACACCTTC. Translated, it gives CASSHSQVVRYGYTF.

The chain combines TRBV5-1 with TRBJ2-2; TRBD2 is a possible D gene (6 bases). CDR1 is SGHRS, CDR2 YFSETQ, per germline. V lost 0 bases to trimming and J lost 3 bases, with 6 bases between them. The CDR3 covers 14 residues. The CDR3 loop is CASSLAGDTGELFF. The CDR3 coding sequence is TGCGCCAGCAGCTTGGCGGGAGACACCGGGGAGCTGTTTTTT.

This clone has ten or more counts. The chain is built from TRBV2 and TRBJ1-6, with 10 bases lining up with TRBD1. CDR1 is SNHLY and CDR2 is FYNNEI in the germline V gene. This CDR3 has 16 residues. Germline trimming cut 4 bases from V and 4 bases from J; bases unmatched to any gene: 4. The CDR3 nucleotides read TGTGCCAGCAGTGTCCTGGGACAGGGGTATAATTCACCCCTCCACTTT. Its translation: CASSVLGQGYNSPLHF.

The rearrangement uses TRBV6-5 and TRBJ1-1; 8 bases line up with TRBD1. CDR1 and CDR2 from the germline V gene are MNHEY and SVGAGI. Trimming at V came to 8 bases and at J to 6 bases, leaving 11 bases not matched to a gene. This CDR3 is built from 14 residues. This chain's CDR3 is CASFDRGGTAEAFF. CDR3 nucleotides: TGTGCCAGCTTCGACAGGGGCGGAACTGCTGAAGCTTTCTTT.

This clone is a singleton in its sample. The CDR3 region has the DNA TGTGCCAGCAGCTTGAGGAATGAGCAGTTCTTC. Translation gives CASSLRNEQFF. This chain uses TRBV11-3 with TRBJ2-1; D not resolved. Germline CDR1 and CDR2: SGHNT and YENEEA. The CDR3 length is 11 residues. The V and J ends lost 3 bases and 7 bases respectively, with 4 bases between them.

As regards this clone: Other DNA sequences in the same sample also yield this CDR3. This chain links TRBV18 with TRBJ1-4; weak D call: TRBD1 (6 bases). The V end was cut by 1 base, the J end by 8 bases, with 11 bases between. The CDR3 is 14 amino acids. CDR1 is KGHSH and CDR2 is LQKENI in the germline V gene. Written as DNA, the CDR3 is TGTGCCAGCTCACCACGACAGGACTCCGAAAAACTGTTTTTT. This translates into CASSPRQDSEKLFF.

This clone was counted between two and nine times. The rearrangement uses TRBV5-4 and TRBJ2-3; 7 bases align to TRBD1. The V gene end was trimmed by 2 bases and the J gene end by 2 bases; junction bases not matched to a gene: 5. This CDR3 is 15 amino acids long. Germline V lookup: CDR1 SGHNT, CDR2 YYREEE (reference sequence). The CDR3 coding sequence is TGTGCCAGCAGCTTCGAGGGGGCCCCCACAGATACGCAGTATTTT. This sequence encodes CASSFEGAPTDTQYF.

The chain carries TRBV18 and TRBJ2-2; possible D gene TRBD1, 6 bases. Germline CDR1 KGHSH, CDR2 LQKENI. Deletions cut 2 bases from V and 4 bases from J, with 11 bases between. The CDR3 extends over 15 amino acids. The CDR3 sequence is CASSPRDTGTGELFF. Written as DNA, the CDR3 is TGTGCCAGCTCACCAAGGGACACAGGCACCGGGGAGCTGTTTTTT.